This TCR beta chain was recorded in a study of cytomegalovirus exposure and HLA in healthy donors. With regard to this clone: The antigen remains unidentified.

Sequencing used immunoSEQ multiplex PCR; TCRdb keeps in-frame clones, though not all of them. The repertoire holds 200,000 to 250,000 clones, with over 70% as singletons. V was clipped by 2 bases and J by 10 bases, with 14 bases between them. Germline CDR1 is GTSNPN and CDR2 is SVGIG (reference sequence). CDR3 length: 12 amino acids. Broader study findings: In vitro work confirmed that a few CMV-associated chains recognize CMV antigens.

The J gene is TRBJ2-5, the V gene TRBV30, with unresolved D. The clonotype was recovered from a woman aged 25 to 39 in good health and CMV-seropositive. Specimen: PBMCs. The CDR3 reads CAWSRPVGFQYF. CDR3 nucleotides: TGTGCCTGGAGTCGCCCCGTGGGGTTCCAGTACTTC.